Sequencing of this TCR beta chain was carried out in a study of blood T cell repertoires in COVID-19. TCRdb's table, derived via immunoSEQ multiplex PCR, lists solely in-frame clones and lacks some. The sample includes some 280,000 clones, roughly 90% of them seen just once. The CDR3 is 15 residues long. The V gene's germline CDR1 is SGHTA and CDR2 FQGTGA. V lost 2 bases and J 3 bases, leaving 13 bases between the germline ends. Only one count was recorded for this clone. The sequencing input was peripheral blood. The TCR was taken from a woman aged 25 to 39 with active or convalescent COVID-19. The chain employs TRBV7-3 and TRBJ1-1, with a possible D match to TRBD1 (6 bases). The CDR3 is CASSLHRETDTEAFF. Written as DNA, the CDR3 is TGTGCCAGCAGCTTACACAGGGAAACGGACACTGAAGCTTTCTTT.